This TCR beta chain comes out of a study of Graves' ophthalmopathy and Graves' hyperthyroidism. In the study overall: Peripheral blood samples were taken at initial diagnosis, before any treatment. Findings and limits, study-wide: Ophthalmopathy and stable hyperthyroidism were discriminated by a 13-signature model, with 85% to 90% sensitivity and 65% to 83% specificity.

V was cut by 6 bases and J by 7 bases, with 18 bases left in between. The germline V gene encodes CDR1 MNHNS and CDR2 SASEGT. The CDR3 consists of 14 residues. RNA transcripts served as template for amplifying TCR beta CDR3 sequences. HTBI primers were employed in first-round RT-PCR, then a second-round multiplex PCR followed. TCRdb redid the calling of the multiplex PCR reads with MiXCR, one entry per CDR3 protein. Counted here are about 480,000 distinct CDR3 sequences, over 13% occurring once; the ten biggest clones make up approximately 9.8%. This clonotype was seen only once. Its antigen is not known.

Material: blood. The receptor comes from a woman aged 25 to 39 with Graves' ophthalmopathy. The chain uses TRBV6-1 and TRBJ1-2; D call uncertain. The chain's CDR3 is CASSQPNGFAGYTF. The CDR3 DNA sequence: TGTGCCAGCAGCCAACCGAATGGGTTTGCTGGCTACACCTTC.